Shown below are 9 T cell receptor beta chains from a single sample sequenced in a study of cytomegalovirus exposure and HLA in healthy donors. The PCR employed 60 Vbeta primers together with 13 Jbeta primers. Clones were read by immunoSEQ multiplex PCR, and TCRdb kept only the in-frame ones, dropping some. In the table there are some 130,000 clones, roughly 76% of which are singletons. The specimen sequenced was PBMCs. The receptor set was obtained from a woman aged 40 to 55 in good health and CMV-seronegative.

The chain joins TRBV7-8 to TRBJ2-7, with D maybe TRBD1 (6 bases). Trimming stripped 4 bases from V and 4 bases from J, with 11 bases between. Germline CDR1 and CDR2: SGHVS and FQNEAQ. This CDR3 comprises 13 residues. CDR3 amino acids: CASSSEQGYEQYF. The CDR3 coding sequence is TGTGCCAGCAGCTCCGAACAGGGTTACGAGCAGTACTTC.

This chain uses TRBV19 with TRBJ1-5; D perhaps matches TRBD1 (5 bases). Trimming left V 3 bases short and J 4 bases short, with 16 bases between. The CDR3 runs 16 residues. In germline, CDR1 is LNHDA, CDR2 SQIVND (reference sequence). The CDR3 reads CASSILGVRGNQPQHF. The CDR3 DNA is TGTGCCAGTAGTATCCTGGGTGTTCGGGGGAATCAGCCCCAGCATTTT.

The sample holds a few counts of this clone. The chain couples TRBV4-1 to TRBJ1-5, with 8 bases identical to TRBD1. The CDR3 runs to 15 residues. Trimming took 3 bases from V and 5 from J; bases not matched to a gene: 6. The germline V gene encodes CDR1 MGHRA and CDR2 YSYEKL. The CDR3 loop reads CASSQQQQGDQPQHF. CDR3 DNA: TGCGCCAGCAGCCAGCAACAACAGGGGGATCAGCCCCAGCATTTT.

The genes are TRBV6-6 and TRBJ1-3; a weak D match, TRBD1 (5 bases). The germline gives CDR1 MNHNY, CDR2 SVGAGI (reference sequence). Deletions cut 2 bases from V and 2 bases from J, with 10 bases between. The CDR3 loop spans 15 amino acids. The CDR3: CASSYDREPGNTIYF. The CDR3 region has the DNA TGTGCCAGCAGTTACGACAGAGAGCCTGGAAACACCATATATTTT.

The chain couples TRBV18 to TRBJ1-2; D ambiguous. V gave up 3 bases and J gave up 8 bases, with 10 bases separating them. There are 12 residues in the CDR3. The germline CDR1 and CDR2 sequences are KGHSH and LQKENI. The CDR3 nucleotides read TGTGCCAGCTCACCGGTTCTAGAGGGCTACACCTTC. Its protein product is CASSPVLEGYTF.

The table lists this clone with a count of one. J is TRBJ1-5 and V is TRBV4-2; D perhaps matches TRBD1 (5 bases). Germline V gene sequence: CDR1 LGHNA, CDR2 YNFKEQ. The CDR3 loop spans 16 amino acids. Deletions cut 1 base from V and 1 base from J, with 11 bases between. The CDR3 nucleotides are TGTGCCAGCAGCCAAGGGGGGAGGGTGAGCAATCAGCCCCAGCATTTT. Protein product: CASSQGGRVSNQPQHF.

The J gene is TRBJ2-7, the V gene TRBV6-1; maybe TRBD1 (6 bases). CDR3 size: 13 residues. V dropped 2 bases and J dropped 3 bases, with 8 bases sitting between them. CDR1 and CDR2 (germline): MNHNS, SASEGT. CDR3 protein: CASSERDIYEQYV. DNA of the CDR3: TGTGCCAGCAGTGAACGGGACATCTACGAGCAGTACGTC.

This chain connects TRBV7-2 to TRBJ1-1, with TRBD1 as a possible D gene (6 bases). This CDR3 comprises 14 residues. V gave up 7 bases and J gave up 2 bases, with 14 bases separating them. CDR1 is SGHTA, CDR2 FQGNSA, per germline. CDR3 DNA sequence: TGTGCCAGCAACCAACAGGGCGCTAACACTGAAGCTTTCTTT. This sequence encodes CASNQQGANTEAFF.

This chain links TRBV19 with TRBJ2-2; D is possibly TRBD1 (6 bases). CDR3 length: 13 residues. Trimming shortened V by 6 bases and J by 5 bases, and 10 bases separated the two germline ends. Germline CDR1 is LNHDA and CDR2 is SQIVND (reference sequence). CDR3 sequence (DNA): TGTGCCAGTAGCTCTAGGGGGACCGGGGAGCTGTTTTTT. Translation: CASSSRGTGELFF.